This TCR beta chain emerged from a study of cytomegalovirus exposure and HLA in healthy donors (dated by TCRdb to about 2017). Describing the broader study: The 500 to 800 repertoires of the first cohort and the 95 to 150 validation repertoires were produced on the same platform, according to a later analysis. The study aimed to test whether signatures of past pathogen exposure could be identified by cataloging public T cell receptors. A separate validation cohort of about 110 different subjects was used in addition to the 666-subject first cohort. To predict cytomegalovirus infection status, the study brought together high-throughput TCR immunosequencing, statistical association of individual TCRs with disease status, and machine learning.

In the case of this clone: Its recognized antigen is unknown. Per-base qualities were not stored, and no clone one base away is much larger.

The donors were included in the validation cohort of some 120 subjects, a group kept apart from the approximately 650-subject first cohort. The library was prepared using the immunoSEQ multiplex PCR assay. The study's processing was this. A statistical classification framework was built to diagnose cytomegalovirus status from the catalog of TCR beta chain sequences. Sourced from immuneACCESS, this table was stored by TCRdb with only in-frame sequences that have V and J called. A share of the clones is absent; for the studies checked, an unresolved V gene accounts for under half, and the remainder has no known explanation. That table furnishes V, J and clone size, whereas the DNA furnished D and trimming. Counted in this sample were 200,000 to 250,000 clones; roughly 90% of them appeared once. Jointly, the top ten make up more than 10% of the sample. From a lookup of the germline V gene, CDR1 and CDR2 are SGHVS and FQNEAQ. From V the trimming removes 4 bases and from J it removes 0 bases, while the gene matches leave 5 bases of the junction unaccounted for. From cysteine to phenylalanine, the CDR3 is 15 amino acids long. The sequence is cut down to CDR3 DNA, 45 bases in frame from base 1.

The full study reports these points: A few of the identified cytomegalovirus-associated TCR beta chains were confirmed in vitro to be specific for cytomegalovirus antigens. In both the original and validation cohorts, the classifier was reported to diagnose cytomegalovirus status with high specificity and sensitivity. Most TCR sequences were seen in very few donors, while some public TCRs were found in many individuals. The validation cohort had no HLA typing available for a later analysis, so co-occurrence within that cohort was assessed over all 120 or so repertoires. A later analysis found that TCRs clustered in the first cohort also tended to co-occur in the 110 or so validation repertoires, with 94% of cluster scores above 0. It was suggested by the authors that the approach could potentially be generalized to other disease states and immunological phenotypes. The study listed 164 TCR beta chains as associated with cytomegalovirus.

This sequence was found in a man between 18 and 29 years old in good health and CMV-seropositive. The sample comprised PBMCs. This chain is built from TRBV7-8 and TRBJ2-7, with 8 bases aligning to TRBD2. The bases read TGTGCCAGCAGCTCAAGACTAGCGAGCTCCTACGAGCAGTACTTC. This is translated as CASSSRLASSYEQYF. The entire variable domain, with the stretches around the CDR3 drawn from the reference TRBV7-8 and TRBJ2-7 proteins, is GAGVSQSPRYKVAKRGQDVALRCDPISGHVSLFWYQQALGQGPEFLTYFQNEAQLDKSGLPSDRFFAERPEGSVSTLKIQRTQQEDSAVYLCASSSRLASSYEQYFGPGTRLTVT.